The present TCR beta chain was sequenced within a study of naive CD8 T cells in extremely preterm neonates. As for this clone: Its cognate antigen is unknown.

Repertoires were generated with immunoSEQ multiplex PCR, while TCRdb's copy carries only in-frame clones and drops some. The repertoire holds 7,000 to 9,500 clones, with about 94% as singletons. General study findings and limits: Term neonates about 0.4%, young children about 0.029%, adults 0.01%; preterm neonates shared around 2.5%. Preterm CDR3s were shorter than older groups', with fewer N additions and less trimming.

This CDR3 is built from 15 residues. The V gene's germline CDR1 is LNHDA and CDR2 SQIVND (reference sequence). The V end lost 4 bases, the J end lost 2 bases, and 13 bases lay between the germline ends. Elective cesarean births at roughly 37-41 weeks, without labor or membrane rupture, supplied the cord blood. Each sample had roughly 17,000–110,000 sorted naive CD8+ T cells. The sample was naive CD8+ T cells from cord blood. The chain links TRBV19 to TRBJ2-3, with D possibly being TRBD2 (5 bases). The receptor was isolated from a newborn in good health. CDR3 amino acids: CASSTSSYTTDTQYF. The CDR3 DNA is TGTGCCAGTAGTACTAGCAGTTATACCACAGATACGCAGTATTTT.